This T cell receptor (beta chain) was sequenced in a study of shared clonotypes between healthy human individuals. Notes on the study in general: Generation of non-shared clonotypes was less probable than generation of clonotypes shared by all four donors.

This clone has a handful of counts. Its antigen is undetermined. V shed 10 bases, J shed 6 bases, and the junction held 3 bases outside the gene matches. Germline CDR1 and CDR2: MDHEN and SYDVKM. There are 11 residues in the CDR3. The table came from immunoSEQ multiplex PCR; TCRdb's copy has only in-frame clones and leaves some out. Seen here are hundreds of thousands of clones, around 97% observed once, and the top ten hold about 0.057%. Sequencing used naive CD4+ T cells sorted from blood. Noted subset: CD45RA+ positively selected. The gene calls are TRBV28 and TRBJ1-2; 9 bases are a match to TRBD1. The receptor's source is a woman aged 30 to 39 in good health. CDR3 in amino acids: CATWTGDGYTF. CDR3 nucleotides: TGTGCCACGTGGACAGGGGATGGCTACACCTTC.